Below, 25 T cell receptor beta chains from the same sample are listed, as sequenced in a study of identical twins. From the 5' RACE reads, TCRdb called clonotypes with MiXCR, one entry per CDR3 protein. This table holds hundreds of thousands of distinct CDR3 sequences, around a sixth found once. The same sample was also used in a study of T cells expressing NK-cell markers.

Sequencing was carried out using PBMCs. Every receptor here comes from a woman between 18 and 30 years old in good health.

J is TRBJ2-3 and V is TRBV6-1; tentative D call: TRBD2 (7 bases). Germline V CDR1 and CDR2: MNHNS, SASEGT. There are 15 residues in the CDR3. Trimming took off 6 bases at V and 5 bases at J, with 18 bases between the two ends. This CDR3 is CASRGPGGQGDTQYF. The CDR3 DNA reads TGTGCCAGCAGGGGACCCGGGGGGCAGGGAGATACGCAGTATTTT.

This clonotype came up a few times. The J gene is TRBJ2-5, the V gene TRBV15; D remains ambiguous. Trimming took 1 base from V and 3 from J, leaving 9 bases between them. This CDR3 is built from 14 residues. Germline V gives CDR1 LNHNV, CDR2 YYDKDF (reference sequence). The CDR3 protein is CATSRVRAEETQYF. Here the CDR3 DNA reads TGTGCCACCAGCAGAGTAAGGGCCGAAGAGACCCAGTACTTC.

The gene calls are TRBV10-3 and TRBJ2-3; D gene ambiguous. V lost 0 bases and J 2 bases, leaving 9 bases between the germline ends. The CDR3 length is 15 residues. Germline loops: CDR1 ENHRY, CDR2 SYGVKD. The CDR3 sequence: CAISESVGFTDTQYF. The CDR3 nucleotides read TGTGCCATCAGTGAGTCCGTGGGGTTCACAGATACGCAGTATTTT.

A few counts support this clonotype. This sequence joins TRBV20-1 and TRBJ2-1; 8 bases line up with TRBD1. The junction had 5 bases not matched to a gene; V was cut back by 6 bases and J by 4 bases. The CDR3 consists of 13 residues. Germline assignment: CDR1 DFQATT and CDR2 SNEGSKA (reference sequence). The CDR3 coding sequence is TGCAGTGCCGGACAGGGTTGGTACAATGAGCAGTTCTTC. Translation gives CSAGQGWYNEQFF.

This clonotype was observed many times. V usage is TRBV7-3 and J usage is TRBJ1-6, with D possibly TRBD1 on 5 matching bases. The CDR3 loop spans 15 amino acids. The V end was cut by 0 bases, the J end by 9 bases, with 12 bases between. Germline loops: CDR1 SGHTA, CDR2 FQGTGA. DNA for the CDR3: TGTGCCAGCAGCTTAACGGGGCAGGGTGGTTCACCCCTCCACTTT. It yields the protein CASSLTGQGGSPLHF.

Turning to this clonotype: A much more abundant neighbour one base away suggests this may be a read error. This rearrangement joins TRBV7-9 to TRBJ2-1, with 10 bases matching TRBD2. Germline V gene sequence: CDR1 SEHNR, CDR2 FQNEAQ (reference sequence). This CDR3 is built from 17 residues. Trimming at V came to 4 bases and at J to 8 bases, leaving 14 bases not matched to a gene. CDR3 loop: CASSSRSSGGKTDEQFF. CDR3 coding DNA: TGTGCCAGCAGCTCTCGATCTAGCGGGGGAAAAACGGATGAGCAGTTCTTC. The full variable domain, with the rest looked up from reference TRBV7-9 and TRBJ2-1, is DTGVSQNPRHKITKRGQNVTFRCDPISEHNRLYWYRQTLGQGPEFLTYFQNEAQLEKSRLLSDRFSAERPKGSFSTLEIQRTEQGDSAMYLCASSSRSSGGKTDEQFFGPGTRLTVL.

This sequence joins TRBV4-2 and TRBJ1-1; no firm D call. The CDR3 sequence is 14 residues long. Germline CDR1 reads LGHNA; CDR2 reads YNFKEQ. Trimming stripped 3 bases from V and 3 bases from J, with 11 bases between. The CDR3: CASSHLITDTEAFF. The CDR3 DNA reads as TGTGCCAGCAGCCATCTCATTACAGACACTGAAGCTTTCTTT.

The chain recombines TRBV9 with TRBJ1-2; the D is unclear. This CDR3 is 14 amino acids long. Trimming took off 3 bases at V and 4 bases at J, with 13 bases between the two ends. Germline V gene sequence: CDR1 SGDLS, CDR2 YYNGEE. The CDR3 sequence is CASSGERVAYGYTF. CDR3 bases: TGTGCCAGCAGCGGAGAAAGGGTCGCCTATGGCTACACCTTC.

The chain has TRBV7-2 and TRBJ2-3, with D perhaps TRBD2 (6 bases). Germline V gives CDR1 SGHTA, CDR2 FQGNSA. V was shortened by 7 bases and J by 8 bases, with 13 bases between the two germline ends. The CDR3 is 12 residues long. CDR3 sequence reads: CASTLGGGTQYF. As DNA, the CDR3 is TGTGCCAGCACCCTGGGGGGTGGTACGCAGTATTTT.

There are many counts of this clonotype. V gene TRBV9 combines with J gene TRBJ2-7, with TRBD1 matching over 9 bases. The ends lost 0 bases at V and 4 bases at J; junction bases unmatched: 2. Germline CDR1 SGDLS, CDR2 YYNGEE. The CDR3 has 14 amino acids. CDR3 DNA sequence: TGTGCCAGCAGCGTAGGAGACAGGGGGTACGAGCAGTACTTC. Translated, it gives CASSVGDRGYEQYF.

Ten or more counts support this clonotype. V is TRBV12-3 or TRBV12-4 and J is TRBJ2-1; no definite D call. V lost 3 bases, J lost 10 bases, and 16 bases lay in between. The length of the CDR3 is 14 residues. CDR3 amino acids: CASSLSWLDGEQFF. In DNA form, the CDR3 reads TGTGCCAGCAGTTTGTCTTGGTTAGATGGCGAGCAGTTCTTC.

The chain joins TRBV12-3 or TRBV12-4 to TRBJ2-1, with 13 bases matching TRBD2. Trimming took 6 bases from V and 6 from J; bases not matched to a gene: 5. This CDR3 region has 15 residues. CDR3 coding DNA: TGTGCCAGCAGCGTTACTAGCGGGAGGGCCAATGAGCAGTTCTTC. Residues: CASSVTSGRANEQFF.

The rearrangement uses TRBV7-9 and TRBJ2-4; D is unresolved. V dropped 4 bases and J dropped 1 base, with 11 bases sitting between them. CDR1 is SEHNR, CDR2 FQNEAQ, per germline (reference sequence). CDR3 size: 15 residues. This CDR3 is CASSSLEAAKNIQYF. Written as DNA, the CDR3 is TGTGCCAGCAGCTCGTTAGAGGCCGCCAAAAACATTCAGTACTTC. Full variable domain (outside the CDR3, taken from reference TRBV7-9 and TRBJ2-4): DTGVSQNPRHKITKRGQNVTFRCDPISEHNRLYWYRQTLGQGPEFLTYFQNEAQLEKSRLLSDRFSAERPKGSFSTLEIQRTEQGDSAMYLCASSSLEAAKNIQYFGAGTRLSVL.

This clonotype has only a few counts. The chain couples TRBV6-2 or TRBV6-3 to TRBJ2-1, with unresolved D. The CDR3 runs 16 residues. Germline CDR1 MNHEY, CDR2 SVGEGT. The ends were cut back, 7 bases at V and 7 bases at J, with 23 bases in the middle. The CDR3 bases are TGTGCCAGCACCGACGGCCCTAGTACCCCTAGGAATGAGCAGTTCTTC. This translates into CASTDGPSTPRNEQFF.

The chain has TRBV10-3 and TRBJ2-3; maybe TRBD1 (5 bases). This CDR3 contains 14 residues. Germline lookup yields CDR1 ENHRY and CDR2 SYGVKD. Trimming cost V 8 bases and J 2 bases, with 14 bases left between them. In DNA, the CDR3 is TGTGCCATCTCTGCCGGCAGGGACACAGATACGCAGTATTTT. The encoded protein is CAISAGRDTDTQYF.

The rearrangement joins TRBV5-5 to TRBJ1-2; 7 bases are shared with TRBD1. The junction had 10 bases not matched to a gene; V was cut back by 4 bases and J by 4 bases. CDR3 length: 15 amino acids. CDR1 is SGHKS and CDR2 is YYEKEE in the germline V gene (reference sequence). Here the CDR3 DNA reads TGTGCCAGCAGCGACCTGACAGGGAATGTCTATGGCTACACCTTC. It yields the protein CASSDLTGNVYGYTF.

This clonotype was recorded a few times. CDR3 DNA: TGTGCCAGCAGCTCAGGACTGGATTGGTTCGGGCAGTTCTTC. It yields the protein CASSSGLDWFGQFF. The rearrangement uses TRBV7-2 and TRBJ2-1; possibly TRBD2 for D (5 bases). The germline V and J ends were trimmed by 4 bases and 12 bases, with 19 bases remaining between them. CDR3 size: 14 residues. Germline CDR1 SGHTA, CDR2 FQGNSA. The full variable domain, rest sourced from reference TRBV7-2 and TRBJ2-1, is GAGVSQSPSNKVTEKGKDVELRCDPISGHTALYWYRQSLGQGLEFLIYFQGNSAPDKSGLPSDRFSAERTGGSVSTLTIQRTQQEDSAVYLCASSSGLDWFGQFFGPGTRLTVL.

This clonotype showed up just a few times. The chain employs TRBV20-1 and TRBJ2-5; D gene uncertain. The V end was cut by 5 bases, the J end by 5 bases, with 9 bases between. The CDR3 consists of 11 residues. In germline, CDR1 is DFQATT, CDR2 SNEGSKA (reference sequence). The CDR3 DNA is TGCAGTGCTTCAGAGAGGGAGACCCAGTACTTC. Translating it yields CSASERETQYF.

This clonotype was detected only a few times. The J gene is TRBJ2-5, the V gene TRBV12-3 or TRBV12-4; D ambiguous. Trimming cost V 2 bases and J 2 bases, with 9 bases left between them. The CDR3 runs 14 residues. Here the CDR3 reads CASSLNRRQETQYF. The CDR3 DNA reads as TGTGCCAGCAGTTTAAATCGGCGACAAGAGACCCAGTACTTC.

This chain joins TRBV14 and TRBJ1-6; 7 bases agree with TRBD1. The V segment lost 3 bases and the J segment 9 bases; nucleotides outside the gene matches: 5. Germline V lookup: CDR1 SGHDN, CDR2 FVKESK. The CDR3 has 14 residues. CDR3 bases: TGTGCCAGCAGCCAGACAGGGTTACGTTCACCCCTCCACTTT. This codes for CASSQTGLRSPLHF. The full variable domain, with the rest looked up from reference TRBV14 and TRBJ1-6, is EAGVTQFPSHSVIEKGQTVTLRCDPISGHDNLYWYRRVMGKEIKFLLHFVKESKQDESGMPNNRFLAERTGGTYSTLKVQPAELEDSGVYFCASSQTGLRSPLHFGNGTRLTVT.

This clonotype was counted only a few times. The J gene is TRBJ2-5, the V gene TRBV20-1; no definite D call. The V gene's germline CDR1 is DFQATT and CDR2 SNEGSKA (reference sequence). V lost 5 bases, J lost 3 bases, and 10 bases lay in between. The CDR3 has 12 residues. The CDR3: CSASGLKETQYF. The CDR3 coding sequence is TGCAGTGCTTCGGGCCTGAAAGAGACCCAGTACTTC.

The chain uses TRBV5-1 and TRBJ2-7; TRBD1 agrees at 11 bases. Germline V gives CDR1 SGHRS, CDR2 YFSETQ. Trimming took 2 bases from V and 5 from J; bases not matched to a gene: 6. CDR3 length equals 15 residues. The CDR3 DNA reads as TGCGCCAGCAGCTTAGGCGGGACAGGGGGAAACGAGCAGTACTTC. This encodes CASSLGGTGGNEQYF.

The V and J genes are TRBV12-3 or TRBV12-4 and TRBJ2-3, with D tentatively TRBD2 (5 bases). Between the trimmed V and J ends, which lost 5 bases and 5 bases, there was a span of 17 bases. The CDR3 spans 15 residues. Here the CDR3 reads CASSAWARGLDTQYF. DNA of the CDR3: TGTGCCAGCAGTGCCTGGGCCCGGGGTTTAGATACGCAGTATTTT.

This clonotype was detected a few times. The chain uses TRBV18 and TRBJ2-1; TRBD1 matches at 7 bases. CDR3 length equals 14 residues. With V trimmed by 4 bases and J by 4 bases, 4 bases remained unmatched. Germline values: CDR1 KGHSH, CDR2 LQKENI. The CDR3 loop reads CASSRGQLYNEQFF. DNA for the CDR3: TGTGCCAGCTCACGGGGACAGTTATACAATGAGCAGTTCTTC.

This clonotype was counted between two and nine times. The rearrangement uses TRBV12-3 or TRBV12-4 and TRBJ2-1; 7 bases fit TRBD2. The CDR3 consists of 13 residues. Losses at the gene ends were 6 bases for V and 10 bases for J; bases not matched to a gene: 9. CDR3 region: CASSPSGGVEQFF. CDR3 sequence (DNA): TGTGCCAGCAGCCCATCGGGGGGTGTCGAGCAGTTCTTC.